This T cell receptor beta chain was retrieved from a study of blood T cell repertoires in COVID-19. Overall study: The United States, Italy and Spain provided the acute and convalescent COVID-19 samples.

Sequencing used immunoSEQ multiplex PCR; TCRdb keeps in-frame clones, though not all of them. The data show about 100,000 clones, about three quarters seen once. Sequenced: peripheral blood. The sequence was obtained from a man in his 70s with acute or convalescent COVID-19.

The CDR3 DNA follows: TGTGCCAGTAGCCGGGACAGGGGGCGACCCCTCCACTTT. Translated: CASSRDRGRPLHF. The J gene is TRBJ1-6, the V gene TRBV19, with 12 nucleotides matching TRBD1. This CDR3 comprises 13 residues. Trimming removed 6 bases from V and 12 bases from J; junction bases left unmatched: 3. Looked up from germline, CDR1 is LNHDA and CDR2 is SQIVND (reference sequence).